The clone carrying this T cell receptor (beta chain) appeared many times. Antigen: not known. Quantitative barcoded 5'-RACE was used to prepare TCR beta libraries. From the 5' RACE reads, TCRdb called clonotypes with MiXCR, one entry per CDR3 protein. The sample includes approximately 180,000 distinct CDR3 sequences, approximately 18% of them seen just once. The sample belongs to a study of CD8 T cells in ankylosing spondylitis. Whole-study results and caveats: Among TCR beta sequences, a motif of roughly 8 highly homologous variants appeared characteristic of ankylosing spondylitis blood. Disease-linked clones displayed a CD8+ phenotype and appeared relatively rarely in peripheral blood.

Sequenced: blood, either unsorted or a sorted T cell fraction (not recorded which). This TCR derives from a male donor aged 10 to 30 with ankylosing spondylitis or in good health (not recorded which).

As DNA, the CDR3 is TGTGCCAGCAGACCTTCTGGGACCGCGAACACTGAAGCTTTCTTT. This codes for CASRPSGTANTEAFF. The V gene is TRBV7-9, the J gene TRBJ1-1; perhaps TRBD1 as D (5 bases). Trimming cost V 6 bases and J 1 base, with 15 bases left between them. CDR1 is SEHNR and CDR2 is FQNEAQ in the germline V gene (reference sequence). The CDR3 has 15 residues. The whole variable domain, remainder taken from reference TRBV7-9 and TRBJ1-1, is DTGVSQNPRHKITKRGQNVTFRCDPISEHNRLYWYRQTLGQGPEFLTYFQNEAQLEKSRLLSDRFSAERPKGSFSTLEIQRTEQGDSAMYLCASRPSGTANTEAFFGQGTRLTVV.